A selection of T cell receptor beta chains follows, all from one sample in a study of T-cell reconstitution after alpha-beta-depleted transplantation in children. TCRdb itself ran the PCR reads through MiXCR, one entry per CDR3 protein. The table includes about 290,000 distinct CDR3 sequences, around 10% detected once. The sample was PBMCs, taken before TCRalphabeta/CD19-depleted stem cell transplant. The receptors were gathered from a boy younger than two with acute myeloid leukemia, due to receive a stem cell transplant. The CDR3 runs from the conserved cysteine through the conserved F or W. The D gene is left open where the match is weak. The listing skips clone size in some rows; elsewhere it reads once, few, many or a size class.

- TRBJ2-3 TRBD2 TRBV4-3 CASSRIAGPSTDTQYF TGCGCCAGCAGCCGCATAGCGGGGCCTAGCACAGATACGCAGTATTTT
many TRBJ2-5 - TRBV7-3 CASSLKGTLETQYF TGTGCCAGCAGCTTAAAAGGTACCTTGGAGACCCAGTACTTC
- TRBJ2-3 TRBD2 TRBV19 CASSPRGFTDTQYF TGTGCCAGTAGTCCGCGGGGGTTCACAGATACGCAGTATTTT
- TRBJ2-1 - TRBV7-9 CASMRGYNEQFF TGTGCCAGCATGAGGGGGTACAATGAGCAGTTCTTC
many TRBJ2-1 - TRBV5-1 CASEFGGGLSEQFF TGCGCCAGCGAATTTGGGGGGGGCCTGAGTGAGCAGTTCTTC
few TRBJ2-7 TRBD2 TRBV11-2 CASSPRTSGSAYEQYF TGTGCCAGCAGCCCCAGGACTAGCGGGAGCGCCTACGAGCAGTACTTC
few TRBJ1-1 - TRBV19 CASMITGQGGEAFF TGTGCCAGTATGATAACCGGGCAGGGCGGTGAAGCTTTCTTT
many TRBJ2-7 TRBD2 TRBV6-5 CASSYSLAGTYEQYF TGTGCCAGCAGTTACTCACTAGCGGGAACCTACGAGCAGTACTTC
many TRBJ2-1 - TRBV2 CASISWATGQFF TGTGCCAGCATCTCCTGGGCCACGGGACAGTTCTTC
- TRBJ2-1 - TRBV12-3/TRBV12-4 CASSPTLIEQFF TGTGCCAGCAGCCCGACTCTGATTGAGCAGTTCTTC
many TRBJ1-2 - TRBV11-2 CASSLVAGHGYTF TGTGCCAGCAGCTTAGTTGCGGGGCATGGCTACACCTTC
few TRBJ2-2 TRBD2 TRBV25-1 CASSEYLQLAGRAGELFF TGTGCCAGCAGTGAATACCTTCAACTAGCGGGAAGGGCCGGGGAGCTGTTTTTT
- TRBJ1-4 - TRBV20-1 CSAFRSGSGKLFF TGCAGTGCCTTCCGCTCCGGGAGTGGAAAACTGTTTTTT
few TRBJ2-4 - TRBV3-1 CASSQDPTSFGAKNIQYF TGTGCCAGCAGCCAAGACCCCACTAGCTTCGGAGCCAAAAACATTCAGTACTTC
many TRBJ2-5 - TRBV20-1 CSARRPSGTEETQYF TGCAGTGCTAGAAGGCCTTCCGGGACGGAAGAGACCCAGTACTTC
many TRBJ2-2 TRBD2 TRBV25-1 CASSELSGRASGELFF TGTGCCAGCAGTGAATTAAGCGGGAGGGCCTCCGGGGAGCTGTTTTTT
many TRBJ2-3 TRBD2 TRBV4-1 CASSQAPGLPITDTQYF TGCGCCAGCAGCCAAGCTCCGGGACTACCAATCACAGATACGCAGTATTTT
- TRBJ2-7 TRBD1 TRBV29-1 CSVVLPDRPIPLYEQYF TGCAGCGTTGTTTTGCCGGACAGGCCCATCCCCCTCTACGAGCAGTACTTC
many TRBJ2-1 TRBD1 TRBV7-9 CAYSGTGGNNEQFF TGTGCCTATTCCGGGACAGGGGGGAACAATGAGCAGTTCTTC
few TRBJ2-7 TRBD1 TRBV12-3/TRBV12-4 CASSLDPGQGAYEQYF TGTGCCAGCAGTTTAGACCCGGGACAGGGGGCCTACGAGCAGTACTTC
many TRBJ2-7 - TRBV4-3 CASSQVAGSFYEQYF TGCGCCAGCAGCCAAGTGGCAGGGTCTTTCTACGAGCAGTACTTC
few TRBJ2-7 - TRBV5-1 CASSQKAGLTYEQYF TGCGCCAGCAGCCAGAAGGCGGGTCTTACCTACGAGCAGTACTTC
many TRBJ2-5 - TRBV20-1 CSARVWETQYF TGCAGTGCTAGAGTTTGGGAGACCCAGTACTTC
many TRBJ2-3 - TRBV29-1 CSARRGPTDTQYF TGCAGCGCCCGAAGGGGACCAACAGATACGCAGTATTTT
- TRBJ2-7 TRBD1 TRBV7-2 CASSLGIQGLTYEQYF TGTGCCAGCAGCTTAGGGATACAGGGGCTTACCTACGAGCAGTACTTC
few TRBJ2-5 - TRBV5-5 CASSLAWATQYF TGTGCCAGCAGCTTGGCCTGGGCGACCCAGTACTTC
many TRBJ2-1 - TRBV19 CASRDRTYNEQFF TGTGCCAGTAGGGACCGAACCTACAATGAGCAGTTCTTC
many TRBJ2-1 TRBD2 TRBV5-1 CASSLLLAGINEQFF TGCGCCAGCAGCTTGTTACTAGCGGGTATTAATGAGCAGTTCTTC